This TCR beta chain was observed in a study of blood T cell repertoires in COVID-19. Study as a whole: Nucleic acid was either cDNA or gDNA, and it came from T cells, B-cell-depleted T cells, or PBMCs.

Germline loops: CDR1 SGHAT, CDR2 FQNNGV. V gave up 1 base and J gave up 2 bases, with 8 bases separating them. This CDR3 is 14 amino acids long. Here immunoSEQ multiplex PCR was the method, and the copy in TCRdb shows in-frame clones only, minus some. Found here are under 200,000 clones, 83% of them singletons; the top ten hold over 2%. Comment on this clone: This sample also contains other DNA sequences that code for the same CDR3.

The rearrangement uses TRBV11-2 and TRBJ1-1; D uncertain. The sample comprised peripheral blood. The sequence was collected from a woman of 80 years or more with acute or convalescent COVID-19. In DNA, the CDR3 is TGTGCCAGCAGCTTAGGGCCTGGCAACACTGAAGCTTTCTTT. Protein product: CASSLGPGNTEAFF.